Presented here are 22 T cell receptor beta chains from one specimen sequenced in a study of T-cell memory formation after mild COVID-19. TCRdb reanalysed the 5' RACE reads using MiXCR and keeps one entry per CDR3 protein. The sample records about 560,000 distinct CDR3 sequences, about 20% being singletons. Input material: PBMCs or a T cell subset sorted from them (not recorded which). The receptors derive from an adult woman who had mild COVID-19 (a few samples of this study predate the infection). Cell type and time point are not known.

This clonotype was seen just once. The chain has TRBV20-1 and TRBJ2-5, with D perhaps matching TRBD1 (6 bases). V was shortened by 5 bases and J by 1 base, with 11 bases between the two germline ends. The CDR3 contains 13 residues. From germline, CDR1 is DFQATT and CDR2 SNEGSKA (reference sequence). The CDR3 DNA reads as TGCAGTGCTTCTCAGGGGTCCCAAGAGACCCAGTACTTC. Its translation: CSASQGSQETQYF.

V usage is TRBV20-1 and J usage is TRBJ2-7; 12 bases align to TRBD2. The trim removed 0 bases at V and 4 bases at J, leaving 4 bases unmatched. Germline V gives CDR1 DFQATT, CDR2 SNEGSKA (reference sequence). The CDR3 runs to 15 residues. DNA of the CDR3: TGCAGTGCTAGAGACCTAGCGGGGGGGCTGTACGAGCAGTACTTC. Its protein is CSARDLAGGLYEQYF.

This clonotype was counted at least ten times. The V and J genes are TRBV12-3 or TRBV12-4 and TRBJ2-7; D may match TRBD1 or TRBD2 (5 bases each). The CDR3 runs to 13 residues. Trimming took off 6 bases at V and 0 bases at J, with 9 bases between the two ends. CDR3: CASSPGPSYEQYF. The CDR3 DNA sequence: TGTGCCAGCAGCCCGGGGCCCTCCTACGAGCAGTACTTC.

This clonotype turned up a few times. The V call is TRBV10-3, the J call TRBJ1-1; D not resolved. CDR1 and CDR2 from the germline V gene are ENHRY and SYGVKD. The CDR3 is 15 amino acids. V was shortened by 5 bases and J by 2 bases, with 15 bases between the two germline ends. The CDR3: CAISLTTTRNTEAFF. CDR3 sequence (DNA): TGTGCCATCAGTCTCACTACCACACGAAACACTGAAGCTTTCTTT.

This rearrangement joins TRBV7-3 to TRBJ2-7, with a weak D call TRBD2 (5 bases). The V and J ends lost 5 bases and 7 bases respectively, with 12 bases between them. This CDR3 contains 12 residues. The germline V gene has CDR1 SGHTA and CDR2 FQGTGA. CDR3 loop: CASSHPGEEQYF. The DNA for the CDR3 is TGTGCCAGCAGCCACCCCGGGGAAGAGCAGTACTTC.

In its sample, this clonotype was seen a few times. This chain joins TRBV12-3 or TRBV12-4 and TRBJ2-1; 8 bases are a match to TRBD2. J was trimmed by 7 bases and V by 2 bases; bases with no gene match: 7. The CDR3 length is 15 residues. The DNA of the CDR3 is TGTGCCAGCAGTTTACTGGGACTAGGGTGGAATGAGCAGTTCTTC. As protein: CASSLLGLGWNEQFF.

This clonotype has a handful of counts. The rearrangement links TRBV6-2 or TRBV6-3 to TRBJ2-1; D gene unclear. V was cut by 6 bases and J by 7 bases, with 16 bases left in between. Per germline, CDR1 MNHEY and CDR2 SVGEGT. The CDR3 spans 14 residues. The CDR3 DNA reads as TGTGCCAGCAGCTACAGCCTCCCCGGGAATGAGCAGTTCTTC. It translates to CASSYSLPGNEQFF.

In its sample, this clonotype was seen a few times. This chain uses TRBV18 with TRBJ1-1, with D possibly being TRBD1 (5 bases). Germline lookup yields CDR1 KGHSH and CDR2 LQKENI. Trimming removed 1 base from V and 7 bases from J, with 19 bases in between. This CDR3 has 16 residues. The CDR3 nucleotides read TGTGCCAGCTCACCACGGCGCACAGCGGCCGGGGGTGAAGCTTTCTTT. This translates into CASSPRRTAAGGEAFF.

This clonotype was recorded a few times. The V and J genes are TRBV18 and TRBJ2-3; 7 nucleotides line up with TRBD2. V trimming: 4 bases; J trimming: 4 bases; junction bases outside the gene matches: 8. Germline V CDR1 and CDR2: KGHSH, LQKENI. This CDR3 is 15 amino acids long. CDR3 nucleotides: TGTGCCAGCTCACACGCCTGGGAGGGTTCAGATACGCAGTATTTT. Its translation is CASSHAWEGSDTQYF.

This clonotype was seen more than once but under ten times. The chain employs TRBV2 and TRBJ1-4; D call uncertain. Germline CDR1 is SNHLY and CDR2 is FYNNEI. The CDR3 spans 13 residues. The ends were cut back, 2 bases at V and 8 bases at J, with 9 bases in the middle. In nucleotides, the CDR3 is TGTGCCAGCAGTGAATGGTCCCAGGAAAAACTGTTTTTT. The encoded protein is CASSEWSQEKLFF.

This clonotype appeared a single time. The chain recombines TRBV6-1 with TRBJ2-5, with 10 bases that match TRBD2. CDR1 and CDR2 from the germline V gene are MNHNS and SASEGT. V shed 5 bases, J shed 7 bases, and the junction held 10 bases outside the gene matches. The CDR3 covers 15 residues. CDR3 in DNA: TGTGCCAGCAGTACCCTATCTAGCGGGGGACGGACCCAGTACTTC. Amino acid sequence: CASSTLSSGGRTQYF.

V usage is TRBV6-5 and J usage is TRBJ1-1; D may be TRBD1 (5 bases). This CDR3 has 15 residues. V dropped 0 bases and J dropped 4 bases, with 12 bases sitting between them. The germline V gene has CDR1 MNHEY and CDR2 SVGAGI. The CDR3 nucleotides read TGTGCCAGCAGTTACTCATCAGGGTGGACCACTGAAGCTTTCTTT. Translated: CASSYSSGWTTEAFF.

The V and J genes are TRBV4-3 and TRBJ1-1; D remains ambiguous. The CDR3 contains 14 residues. V lost 4 bases and J lost 4, with 13 bases in between. The germline gives CDR1 LGHNA, CDR2 YSLEER. The CDR3 region has the DNA TGCGCCAGCAGCCCCCAACTCCTATTCACTGAAGCTTTCTTT. It translates to CASSPQLLFTEAFF.

In its sample, this clonotype was seen once. V and J are TRBV5-6 and TRBJ1-2; 9 bases fit TRBD1. The germline V gene has CDR1 SGHDT and CDR2 YYEEEE. With 2 bases clipped from V and 4 bases from J, the junction kept 3 bases outside the gene matches. CDR3 size: 14 residues. The CDR3 is CASSFGTGSYGYTF. The DNA for the CDR3 is TGTGCCAGCAGCTTCGGGACAGGGTCCTATGGCTACACCTTC. The full variable domain, rest sourced from reference TRBV5-6 and TRBJ1-2, is DAGVTQSPTHLIKTRGQQVTLRCSPKSGHDTVSWYQQALGQGPQFIFQYYEEEERQRGNFPDRFSGHQFPNYSSELNVNALLLGDSALYLCASSFGTGSYGYTFGSGTRLTVV.

This chain uses TRBV7-8 with TRBJ2-7; D may correspond to TRBD1 or TRBD2 (5 bases each). Germline-derived CDR1 and CDR2 are SGHVS and FQNEAQ. Trimming left V 9 bases short and J 3 bases short, with 15 bases between. The CDR3 covers 13 residues. The CDR3 loop is CASSGTSLYEQYF. The CDR3, as DNA: TGTGCCAGTTCCGGGACCTCCCTCTACGAGCAGTACTTC.

The gene calls are TRBV5-1 and TRBJ2-7; tentative D call: TRBD1 (5 bases). Trimming stripped 3 bases from V and 3 bases from J, with 13 bases between. Per germline, CDR1 SGHRS and CDR2 YFSETQ. The CDR3 is 14 amino acids. Here the CDR3 reads CASSSQGVGYEQYF. CDR3 bases: TGCGCCAGCAGCTCCCAAGGGGTAGGCTACGAGCAGTACTTC.

Only a few counts were recorded for this clonotype. The chain uses TRBV7-2 and TRBJ2-1; unclear D gene. Germline V CDR1 and CDR2: SGHTA, FQGNSA. The CDR3 consists of 16 residues. V lost 5 bases and J lost 11, with 25 bases in between. For the CDR3, the DNA is TGTGCCAGCAGCACAAGACACGCTACAGCTACTTCCCAGCAGTTCTTC. Its protein is CASSTRHATATSQQFF.

This clonotype has a handful of counts. The chain combines TRBV4-2 with TRBJ2-5; TRBD2 aligns across 7 bases. The ends lost 4 bases at V and 5 bases at J; junction bases unmatched: 13. The germline CDR1 and CDR2 sequences are LGHNA and YNFKEQ. The CDR3 spans 16 residues. The CDR3 protein is CASSPEWRELRETQYF. CDR3 nucleotide sequence: TGTGCCAGCAGCCCCGAGTGGCGGGAGTTGAGGGAGACCCAGTACTTC.

The chain joins TRBV12-3 or TRBV12-4 to TRBJ2-7; 10 bases are a match to TRBD1. This CDR3 region has 13 residues. Trimming at V came to 6 bases and at J to 3 bases, leaving 2 bases not matched to a gene. The CDR3 reads CASRRTGGYEQYF. The CDR3 DNA follows: TGTGCCAGCAGGAGGACAGGGGGCTACGAGCAGTACTTC.

This clonotype was observed a handful of times. CDR3 loop: CASSQPQGGQTEAFF. CDR3 sequence (DNA): TGCGCCAGCAGCCAACCTCAGGGAGGGCAGACTGAAGCTTTCTTT. The chain uses TRBV4-1 and TRBJ1-1, with a tentative D call TRBD1 (5 bases). V was trimmed by 2 bases and J by 5 bases, leaving 15 bases between them. The germline CDR1 and CDR2 sequences are MGHRA and YSYEKL. The CDR3 extends over 15 amino acids.

This clonotype was counted at least ten times. CDR3 nucleotide sequence: TGCAGTGCTAGAGATCGGGGACAGGGAACTGAAGCTTTCTTT. Translating it yields CSARDRGQGTEAFF. This chain joins TRBV20-1 and TRBJ1-1; 9 bases match TRBD1. With 0 bases clipped from V and 5 bases from J, the junction kept 4 bases outside the gene matches. Germline CDR1 is DFQATT and CDR2 is SNEGSKA (reference sequence). The CDR3 runs 14 residues.

The V call is TRBV27, the J call TRBJ1-3; D perhaps matches TRBD1 (5 bases). The CDR3 spans 14 residues. Looked up from germline, CDR1 is MNHEY and CDR2 is SMNVEV (reference sequence). Deletions cut 5 bases from V and 4 bases from J, with 12 bases between. CDR3 nucleotides: TGTGCCAGCAGTACAACAGGACCCGGAAACACCATATATTTT. This encodes CASSTTGPGNTIYF.